These T cell receptor beta chains were read from a single sample in a study of radiotherapy plus CTLA-4 blockade in lung cancer. This table comes from immunoSEQ multiplex PCR, and its TCRdb copy is limited to in-frame clones, with some not included. This table has approximately 95,000 clones, around 83% appearing once. Sequencing used peripheral blood, obtained from a patient treated with radiotherapy plus ipilimumab. The receptors derive from a human donor with non-small cell lung cancer who had a partial response to radiotherapy plus ipilimumab. CDR3s include the opening cysteine and the closing phenylalanine or tryptophan. A D gene is named only where the DNA matches it firmly. Clone size, where shown, is once, few, many, or a class for clones that have expanded.

V gene	clone size	D gene	J gene	CDR3 protein	CDR3 DNA
TRBV5-1	NA	TRBD2	TRBJ2-2	CASSQPGLATGELFF	TGCGCCAGCAGTCAACCGGGACTAGCGACCGGGGAGCTGTTTTTT
TRBV11-2	once	NA	TRBJ1-1	CASGLEPPEAFF	TGTGCCAGCGGTCTCGAGCCCCCTGAAGCTTTCTTT
TRBV6-5	NA	TRBD2	TRBJ2-3	CASSYSAGLTDTQYF	TGTGCCAGCAGTTACTCAGCGGGGCTTACAGATACGCAGTATTTT
TRBV2	NA	TRBD1	TRBJ2-7	CASSPGQGPSYEQYF	TGTGCCAGCAGTCCAGGACAGGGGCCATCCTACGAGCAGTACTTC
TRBV6-5	NA	TRBD1	TRBJ2-7	CASSYSPAGGYEQYF	TGTGCCAGCAGTTACTCGCCGGCAGGGGGCTACGAGCAGTACTTC
TRBV6-5	NA	TRBD2	TRBJ2-2	CASSYSSGSYTGELFF	TGTGCCAGCAGTTACTCTAGCGGGAGTTACACCGGGGAGCTGTTTTTT
TRBV5-1	NA	NA	TRBJ2-5	CASSPGRGYQETQYF	TGCGCCAGCAGCCCCGGTCGCGGGTACCAAGAGACCCAGTACTTC
TRBV6-1	NA	NA	TRBJ1-1	CASFHPIATEAFF	TGTGCCAGCTTCCACCCCATAGCCACTGAAGCTTTCTTT
TRBV27	NA	TRBD1	TRBJ1-2	CASSARTGANYGYTF	TGTGCCAGCAGTGCCCGGACAGGAGCTAACTATGGCTACACCTTC
TRBV7-9	NA	TRBD1	TRBJ2-7	CASSSGTDYEQYF	TGTGCCAGCAGCTCCGGGACAGACTACGAGCAGTACTTC
TRBV10-3	NA	NA	TRBJ2-2	CAISEGRGKTGELFF	TGTGCCATCAGTGAAGGGAGAGGGAAGACCGGGGAGCTGTTTTTT
TRBV11-1	NA	NA	TRBJ2-5	CASSLSGRETQYF	TGTGCCAGCAGCCTTTCGGGAAGGGAGACCCAGTACTTC
TRBV20-1	NA	NA	TRBJ2-7	CLIGDRYEQYF	TGTCTGATCGGGGATCGCTACGAGCAGTACTTC
TRBV10-3	NA	NA	TRBJ2-3	CAISEYGGVSTDTQYF	TGTGCCATCAGTGAATACGGCGGGGTGAGCACAGATACGCAGTATTTT
TRBV7-6	NA	NA	TRBJ2-1	CASSVMQGNEQFF	TGTGCCAGCAGCGTAATGCAGGGGAATGAGCAGTTCTTC
TRBV28	NA	TRBD1	TRBJ1-2	CASSLIRGPGYTF	TGTGCCAGCAGTTTAATCAGGGGGCCTGGCTACACCTTC
TRBV28	NA	TRBD1	TRBJ1-5	CASSLQGTWQYQPQHF	TGTGCCAGCAGTCTACAGGGGACTTGGCAGTATCAGCCCCAGCATTTT
TRBV30	few	TRBD1	TRBJ1-1	CAWSIDRVGLFF	TGTGCCTGGAGTATAGACAGGGTAGGGCTTTTCTTT
TRBV14	NA	TRBD1	TRBJ2-5	CASSQGTGQETQYF	TGTGCCAGCAGCCAAGGGACAGGGCAAGAGACCCAGTACTTC
TRBV27	NA	NA	TRBJ1-2	CASSFGQTNYGYTF	TGTGCCAGCAGTTTTGGACAGACTAACTATGGCTACACCTTC
TRBV2	NA	TRBD1	TRBJ2-7	CASRAGQGIGPYEQYF	TGTGCCAGCAGGGCTGGACAGGGAATAGGGCCCTACGAGCAGTACTTC
TRBV27	NA	NA	TRBJ2-1	CASSFSPHNEQFF	TGTGCCAGCAGTTTCTCCCCCCACAATGAGCAGTTCTTC
TRBV5-1	NA	TRBD1	TRBJ1-1	CASNRGGLNTEAFF	TGCGCCAGCAACAGGGGGGGGTTGAACACTGAAGCTTTCTTT
TRBV5-1	NA	NA	TRBJ2-7	CASSNPAGSYEQYF	TGCGCCAGCAGCAACCCCGCCGGGAGTTACGAGCAGTACTTC
TRBV5-4	NA	TRBD2	TRBJ2-2	CASSFLADNTGELFF	TGTGCCAGCAGCTTTCTAGCGGACAACACCGGGGAGCTGTTTTTT
TRBV28	NA	TRBD2	TRBJ2-7	CASSWGLAGAYEQYF	TGTGCCAGCAGTTGGGGACTAGCGGGGGCCTACGAGCAGTACTTC
TRBV11-2	once	TRBD2	TRBJ2-3	CASSLTGGITDTQYF	TGTGCCAGCAGCTTAACGGGAGGGATCACAGATACGCAGTATTTT
TRBV7-2	NA	TRBD2	TRBJ2-4	CASSFFAGGAKNIQYF	TGTGCCAGCAGCTTCTTCGCGGGAGGAGCCAAAAACATTCAGTACTTC
TRBV7-2	NA	TRBD1	TRBJ2-2	CASTRRTGQSGELFF	TGTGCCAGCACCCGACGGACAGGACAGTCCGGGGAGCTGTTTTTT
TRBV10-3	NA	TRBD1	TRBJ2-7	CAISALQGASYEQYF	TGTGCCATCAGTGCCTTACAGGGGGCATCCTACGAGCAGTACTTC
TRBV6-6	NA	NA	TRBJ1-1	CASSAVGGNTEAFF	TGTGCCAGCAGTGCCGTCGGGGGTAACACTGAAGCTTTCTTT
TRBV9	once	NA	TRBJ1-1	CASSVDPQGMRDTEAFF	TGTGCCAGCAGCGTAGACCCGCAGGGGATGAGGGACACTGAAGCTTTCTTT
TRBV18	NA	TRBD1	TRBJ2-6	CASSPQPGQGGTGANVLTF	TGTGCCAGCTCACCCCAACCGGGACAGGGGGGTACCGGGGCCAACGTCCTGACTTTC
TRBV29-1	NA	NA	TRBJ1-1	CSVEVPHSNTEAFF	TGCAGCGTTGAAGTCCCACATTCGAACACTGAAGCTTTCTTT
TRBV7-2	NA	NA	TRBJ2-5	CASSVGREETQYF	TGTGCCAGCAGCGTGGGCAGGGAAGAGACCCAGTACTTC
TRBV6-6	NA	NA	TRBJ2-5	CASSYTSGQETQYF	TGTGCCAGCAGTTACACGAGCGGACAAGAGACCCAGTACTTC
TRBV6-1	NA	TRBD2	TRBJ2-2	CASSVTSGNTGELFF	TGTGCCAGCAGTGTGACTAGCGGTAACACCGGGGAGCTGTTTTTT
TRBV29-1	once	TRBD2	TRBJ2-7	CSAVAGASGRSYEQYF	TGCAGCGCCGTTGCTGGGGCTAGCGGGAGGTCCTACGAGCAGTACTTC
TRBV29-1	few	TRBD1	TRBJ1-1	CSGAGTGQSMNTEAFF	TGCAGCGGGGCCGGGACAGGGCAGTCTATGAACACTGAAGCTTTCTTT
TRBV4-1	NA	TRBD1	TRBJ2-5	CASSLFPGTGEETQYF	TGCGCCAGCAGCCTCTTCCCCGGGACAGGGGAAGAGACCCAGTACTTC
TRBV28	few	TRBD1	TRBJ2-7	CASSLLGQGVGEQYF	TGTGCCAGCAGTTTATTGGGACAGGGAGTAGGCGAGCAGTACTTC
TRBV30	few	NA	TRBJ2-1	CAWSEREREFF	TGTGCCTGGAGCGAAAGGGAGAGGGAGTTCTTC
TRBV4-1	few	TRBD2	TRBJ2-3	CASSVSGRADTQYF	TGCGCCAGCAGCGTTAGCGGGAGGGCAGATACGCAGTATTTT
TRBV7-3	NA	NA	TRBJ2-3	CASSPFIATDTQYF	TGTGCCAGCAGCCCTTTTATAGCCACAGATACGCAGTATTTT
TRBV27	NA	TRBD2	TRBJ2-7	CASSFQGEGYEQYF	TGTGCCAGCAGTTTTCAAGGGGAGGGCTACGAGCAGTACTTC
TRBV30	NA	NA	TRBJ1-1	CAWSSVRRTEAFF	TGTGCCTGGAGTAGCGTGAGAAGAACTGAAGCTTTCTTT
TRBV4-1	NA	TRBD1	TRBJ2-7	CASSHLEDRGAEQYF	TGCGCCAGCAGCCATTTAGAGGACAGGGGAGCCGAGCAGTACTTC
TRBV28	NA	TRBD1	TRBJ2-4	CASITSGQNIQYF	TGTGCCAGCATTACTTCGGGACAGAACATTCAGTACTTC
TRBV30	NA	NA	TRBJ1-1	CALAALNTEAFF	TGTGCCTTGGCTGCTCTGAACACTGAAGCTTTCTTT
TRBV28	NA	TRBD2	TRBJ2-5	CASSMIPGLAGGVGETQYF	TGTGCCAGCAGTATGATACCGGGACTAGCGGGAGGAGTAGGGGAGACCCAGTACTTC
TRBV27	NA	TRBD2	TRBJ2-7	CASSFLTSGNSYEQYF	TGTGCCAGCAGTTTCCTGACTAGCGGGAACTCCTACGAGCAGTACTTC
TRBV4-2	once	NA	TRBJ2-1	CASSQVTPSRDEQFF	TGTGCCAGCAGCCAAGTAACCCCCTCACGGGATGAGCAGTTCTTC
TRBV15	NA	TRBD2	TRBJ2-1	CATSRGSGTSGNEQFF	TGTGCCACCAGCAGGGGTTCCGGGACTAGCGGGAATGAGCAGTTCTTC